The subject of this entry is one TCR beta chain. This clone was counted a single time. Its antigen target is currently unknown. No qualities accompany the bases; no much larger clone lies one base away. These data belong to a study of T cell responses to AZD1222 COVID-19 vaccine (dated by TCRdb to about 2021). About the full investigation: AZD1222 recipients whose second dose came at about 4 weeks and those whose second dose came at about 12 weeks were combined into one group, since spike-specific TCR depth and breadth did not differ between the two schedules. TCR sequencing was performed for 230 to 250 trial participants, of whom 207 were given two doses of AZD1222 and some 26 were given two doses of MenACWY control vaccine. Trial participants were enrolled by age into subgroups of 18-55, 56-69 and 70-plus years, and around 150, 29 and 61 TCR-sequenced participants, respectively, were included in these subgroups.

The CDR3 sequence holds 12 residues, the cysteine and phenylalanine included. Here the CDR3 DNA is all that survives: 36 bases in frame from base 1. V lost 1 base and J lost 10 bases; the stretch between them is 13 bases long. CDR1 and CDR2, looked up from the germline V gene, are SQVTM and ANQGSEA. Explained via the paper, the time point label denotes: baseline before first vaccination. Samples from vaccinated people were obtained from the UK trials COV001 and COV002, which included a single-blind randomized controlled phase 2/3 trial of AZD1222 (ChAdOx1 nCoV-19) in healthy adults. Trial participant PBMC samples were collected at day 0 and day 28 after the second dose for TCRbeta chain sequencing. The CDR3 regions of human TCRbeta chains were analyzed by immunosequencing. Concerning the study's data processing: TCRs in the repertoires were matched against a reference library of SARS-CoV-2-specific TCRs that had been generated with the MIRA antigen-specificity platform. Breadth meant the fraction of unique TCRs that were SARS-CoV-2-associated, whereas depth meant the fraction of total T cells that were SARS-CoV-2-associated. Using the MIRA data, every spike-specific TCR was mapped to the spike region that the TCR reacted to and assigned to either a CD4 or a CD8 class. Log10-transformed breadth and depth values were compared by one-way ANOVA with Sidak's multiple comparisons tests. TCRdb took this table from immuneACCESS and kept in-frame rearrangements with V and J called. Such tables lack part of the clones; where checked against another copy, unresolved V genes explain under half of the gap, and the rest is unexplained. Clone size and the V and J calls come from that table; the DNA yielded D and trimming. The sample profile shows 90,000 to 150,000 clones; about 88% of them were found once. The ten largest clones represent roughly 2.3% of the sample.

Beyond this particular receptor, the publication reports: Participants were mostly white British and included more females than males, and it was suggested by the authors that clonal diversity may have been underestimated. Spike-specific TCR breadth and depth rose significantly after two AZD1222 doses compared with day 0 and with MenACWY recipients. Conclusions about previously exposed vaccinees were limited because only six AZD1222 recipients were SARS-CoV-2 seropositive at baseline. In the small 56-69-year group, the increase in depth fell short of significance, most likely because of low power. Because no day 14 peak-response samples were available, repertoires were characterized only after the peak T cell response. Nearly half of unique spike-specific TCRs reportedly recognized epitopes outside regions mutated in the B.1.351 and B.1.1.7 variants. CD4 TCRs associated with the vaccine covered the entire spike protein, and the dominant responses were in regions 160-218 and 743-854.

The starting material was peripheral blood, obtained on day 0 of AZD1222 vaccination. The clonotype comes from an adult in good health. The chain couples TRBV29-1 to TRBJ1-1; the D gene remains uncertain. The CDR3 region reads CSVEAPAFSAFF. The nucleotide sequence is TGCAGCGTTGAAGCCCCAGCCTTCTCAGCTTTCTTT.